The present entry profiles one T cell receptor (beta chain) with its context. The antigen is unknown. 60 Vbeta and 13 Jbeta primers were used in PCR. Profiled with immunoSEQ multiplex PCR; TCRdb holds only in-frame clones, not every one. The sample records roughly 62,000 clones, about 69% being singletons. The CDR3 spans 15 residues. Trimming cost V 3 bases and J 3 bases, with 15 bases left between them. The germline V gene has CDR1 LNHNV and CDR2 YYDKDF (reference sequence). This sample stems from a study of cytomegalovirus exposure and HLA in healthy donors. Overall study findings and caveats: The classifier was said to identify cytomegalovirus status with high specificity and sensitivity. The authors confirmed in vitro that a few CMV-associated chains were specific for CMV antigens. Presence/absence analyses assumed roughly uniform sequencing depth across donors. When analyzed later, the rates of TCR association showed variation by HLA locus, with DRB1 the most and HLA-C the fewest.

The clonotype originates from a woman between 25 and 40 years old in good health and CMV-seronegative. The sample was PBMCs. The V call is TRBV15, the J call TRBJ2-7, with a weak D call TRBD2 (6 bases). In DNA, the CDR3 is TGTGCCACCAGCAGGAGACTAGAACGTCACTACGAGCAGTACTTC. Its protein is CATSRRLERHYEQYF. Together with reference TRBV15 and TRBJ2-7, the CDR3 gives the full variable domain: DAMVIQNPRYQVTQFGKPVTLSCSQTLNHNVMYWYQQKSSQAPKLLFHYYDKDFNNEADTPDNFQSRRPNTSFCFLDIRSPGLGDTAMYLCATSRRLERHYEQYFGPGTRLTVT.